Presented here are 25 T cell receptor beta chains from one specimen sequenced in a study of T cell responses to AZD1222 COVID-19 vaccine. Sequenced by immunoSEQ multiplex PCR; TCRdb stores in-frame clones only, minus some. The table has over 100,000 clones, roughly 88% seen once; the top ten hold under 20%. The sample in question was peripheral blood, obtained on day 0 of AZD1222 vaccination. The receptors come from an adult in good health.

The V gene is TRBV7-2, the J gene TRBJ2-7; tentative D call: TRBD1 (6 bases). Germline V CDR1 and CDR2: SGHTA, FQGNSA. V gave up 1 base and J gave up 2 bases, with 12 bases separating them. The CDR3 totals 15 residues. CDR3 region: CASSLEWTVTYEQYF. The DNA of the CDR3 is TGTGCCAGCAGCTTAGAGTGGACAGTCACCTACGAGCAGTACTTC.

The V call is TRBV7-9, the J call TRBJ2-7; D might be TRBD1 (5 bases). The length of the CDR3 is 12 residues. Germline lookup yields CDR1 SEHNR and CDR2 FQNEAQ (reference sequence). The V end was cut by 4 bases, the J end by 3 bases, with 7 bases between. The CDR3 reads CASSSGFYEQYF. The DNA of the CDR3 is TGTGCCAGCAGCTCAGGGTTCTACGAGCAGTACTTC.

The CDR3 loop reads CATSDLRGDKETQYF. CDR3 nucleotide sequence: TGTGCCACCAGTGATTTGCGAGGGGATAAAGAGACCCAGTACTTC. V is TRBV24-1 and J is TRBJ2-5; D is possibly TRBD1 or TRBD2 (5 bases each). The CDR3 consists of 15 residues. Trimming shortened V by 0 bases and J by 3 bases, and 10 bases separated the two germline ends. Germline V gene sequence: CDR1 KGHDR, CDR2 SFDVKD.

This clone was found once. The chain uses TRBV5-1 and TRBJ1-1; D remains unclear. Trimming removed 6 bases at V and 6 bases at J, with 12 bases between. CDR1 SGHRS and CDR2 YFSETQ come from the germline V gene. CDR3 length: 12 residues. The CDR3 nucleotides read TGCGCCAGCACCAGCGGTTTCGCTGAAGCTTTCTTT. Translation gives CASTSGFAEAFF.

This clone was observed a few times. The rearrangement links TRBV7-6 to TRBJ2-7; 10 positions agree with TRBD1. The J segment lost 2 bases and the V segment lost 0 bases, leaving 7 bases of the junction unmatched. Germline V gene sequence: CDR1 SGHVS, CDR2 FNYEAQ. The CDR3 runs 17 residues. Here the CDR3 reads CASSLAPPGTGAYEQYF. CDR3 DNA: TGTGCCAGCAGCTTAGCTCCTCCGGGGACAGGGGCCTACGAGCAGTACTTC.

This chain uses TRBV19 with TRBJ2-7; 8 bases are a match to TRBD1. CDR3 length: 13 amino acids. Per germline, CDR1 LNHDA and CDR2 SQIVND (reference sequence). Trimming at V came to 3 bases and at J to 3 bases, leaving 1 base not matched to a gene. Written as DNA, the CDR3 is TGTGCCAGTAGTATTACAGGGGGCTACGAGCAGTACTTC. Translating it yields CASSITGGYEQYF.

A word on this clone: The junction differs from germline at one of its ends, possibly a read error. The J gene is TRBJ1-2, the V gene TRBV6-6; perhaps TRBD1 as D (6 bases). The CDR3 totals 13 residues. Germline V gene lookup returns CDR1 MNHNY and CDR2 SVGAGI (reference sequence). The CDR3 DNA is TGTGCCAGCAGCCCAACAGGGAGCTATGACTACACCTTC. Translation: CASSPTGSYDYTF.

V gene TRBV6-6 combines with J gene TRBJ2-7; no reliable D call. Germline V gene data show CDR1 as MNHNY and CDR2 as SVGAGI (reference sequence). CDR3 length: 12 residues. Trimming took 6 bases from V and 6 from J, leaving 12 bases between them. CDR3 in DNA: TGTGCCAGCAGCCGTACATGGTCCGAGCAGTACTTC. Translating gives CASSRTWSEQYF.

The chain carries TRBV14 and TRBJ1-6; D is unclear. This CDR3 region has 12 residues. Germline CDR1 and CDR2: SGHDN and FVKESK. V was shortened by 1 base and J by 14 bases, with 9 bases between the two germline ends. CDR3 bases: TGTGCCAGCAGCCAAGCGGCCGGGGCCCTCCACTTT. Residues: CASSQAAGALHF.

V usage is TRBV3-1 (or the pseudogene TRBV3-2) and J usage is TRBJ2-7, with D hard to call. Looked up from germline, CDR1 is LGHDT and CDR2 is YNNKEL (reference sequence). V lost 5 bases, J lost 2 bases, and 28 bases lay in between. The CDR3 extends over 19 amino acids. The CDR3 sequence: CASSFPCLLVGVITYEQYV. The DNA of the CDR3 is TGTGCCAGCAGCTTCCCTTGTCTCCTCGTTGGGGTTATAACCTACGAGCAGTACGTC.

The CDR3, as DNA: TGTGCCAGCAGTTCCAGGGGGCGGCATGAAAAACTGTTTTTT. Its translation: CASSSRGRHEKLFF. The rearrangement uses TRBV27 and TRBJ1-4; 8 nucleotides match TRBD1. CDR1 and CDR2 (germline): MNHEY, SMNVEV (reference sequence). The CDR3 runs 14 residues. The J segment lost 6 bases and the V segment lost 4 bases, leaving 4 bases of the junction unmatched.

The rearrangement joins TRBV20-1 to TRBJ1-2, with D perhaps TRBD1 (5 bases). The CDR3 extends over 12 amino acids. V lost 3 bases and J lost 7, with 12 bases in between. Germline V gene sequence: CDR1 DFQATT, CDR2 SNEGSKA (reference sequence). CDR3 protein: CSASNGAGGYTF. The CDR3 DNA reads TGCAGTGCTAGTAACGGGGCGGGTGGCTACACCTTC.

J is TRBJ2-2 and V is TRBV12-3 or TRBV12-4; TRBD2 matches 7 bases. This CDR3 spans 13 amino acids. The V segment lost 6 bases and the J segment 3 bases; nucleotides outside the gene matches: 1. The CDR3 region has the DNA TGTGCCAGCAGCCGGGGGGACACCGGGGAGCTGTTTTTT. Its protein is CASSRGDTGELFF.

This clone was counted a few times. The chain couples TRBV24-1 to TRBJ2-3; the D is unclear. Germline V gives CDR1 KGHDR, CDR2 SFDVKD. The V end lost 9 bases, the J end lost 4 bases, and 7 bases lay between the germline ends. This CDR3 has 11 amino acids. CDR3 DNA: TGTGCCACCGGGATCGCAGATACGCAGTATTTT. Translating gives CATGIADTQYF.

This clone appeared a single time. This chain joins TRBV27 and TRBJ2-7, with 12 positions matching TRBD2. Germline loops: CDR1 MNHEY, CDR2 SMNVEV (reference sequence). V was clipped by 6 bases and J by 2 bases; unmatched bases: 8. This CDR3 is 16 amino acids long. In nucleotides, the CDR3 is TGTGCCAGCAGGAAGACTAGCGGGAGTAGGGCCTACGAGCAGTACGTC. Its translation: CASRKTSGSRAYEQYV.

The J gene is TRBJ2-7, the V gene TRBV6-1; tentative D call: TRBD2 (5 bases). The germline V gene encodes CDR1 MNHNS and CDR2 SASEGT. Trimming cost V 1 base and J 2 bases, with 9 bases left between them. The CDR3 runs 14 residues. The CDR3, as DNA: TGTGCCAGCAGTGAAGTGACTACCGCCTACGAGCAGTACGTC. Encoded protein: CASSEVTTAYEQYV.

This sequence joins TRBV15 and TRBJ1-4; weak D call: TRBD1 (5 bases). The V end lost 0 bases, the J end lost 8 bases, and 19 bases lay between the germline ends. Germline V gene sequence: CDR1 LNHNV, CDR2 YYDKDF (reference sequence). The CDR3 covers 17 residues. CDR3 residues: CATSREWHSLKGEKLFF. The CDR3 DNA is TGTGCCACCAGCAGAGAGTGGCACAGCCTCAAGGGGGAAAAACTGTTTTTT.

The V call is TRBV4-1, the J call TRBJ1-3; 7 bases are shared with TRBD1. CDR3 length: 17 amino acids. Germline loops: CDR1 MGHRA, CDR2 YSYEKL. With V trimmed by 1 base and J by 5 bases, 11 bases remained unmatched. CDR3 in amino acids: CASSQAPPGGNRNTIYF. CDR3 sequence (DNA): TGCGCCAGCAGCCAAGCTCCACCAGGGGGGAACAGAAACACCATATATTTT.

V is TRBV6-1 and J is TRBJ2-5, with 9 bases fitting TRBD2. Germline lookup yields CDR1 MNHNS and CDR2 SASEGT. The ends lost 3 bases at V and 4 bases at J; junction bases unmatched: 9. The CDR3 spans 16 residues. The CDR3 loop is CASSDAGGPSRETQYF. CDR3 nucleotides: TGTGCCAGCAGTGATGCGGGGGGGCCTAGTCGAGAGACCCAGTACTTC.

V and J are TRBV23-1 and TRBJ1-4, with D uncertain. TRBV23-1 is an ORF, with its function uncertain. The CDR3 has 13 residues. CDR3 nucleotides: TGCGACCTGAGAAGGGCAACTAATGAAAAACTGTTTTTT. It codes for CDLRRATNEKLFF.

The CDR3 DNA is TGTGCCAGCGGCCTGGAGACTAGCGGTTCCTACGAGCAGTACTTC. Its translation is CASGLETSGSYEQYF. The chain employs TRBV6-2 or TRBV6-3 and TRBJ2-7; 9 positions match TRBD2. Germline V CDR1 and CDR2: MNHEY, SVGEGT. J gave up 1 base and V 8 bases, and 9 bases lay outside the gene matches. The CDR3 is 15 amino acids.

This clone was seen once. The CDR3 DNA sequence: TGTGCCAGCAGCCCTGGCTGGGGCGGGGGGCCCGGAGATACGCAGTATTTT. It specifies CASSPGWGGGPGDTQYF. The rearrangement joins TRBV6-2 or TRBV6-3 to TRBJ2-3, with TRBD2 identical over 8 bases. Unmatched junction bases numbered 16, after V lost 6 bases and J lost 5 bases. The germline gives CDR1 MNHEY, CDR2 SVGEGT. CDR3 length equals 17 residues.

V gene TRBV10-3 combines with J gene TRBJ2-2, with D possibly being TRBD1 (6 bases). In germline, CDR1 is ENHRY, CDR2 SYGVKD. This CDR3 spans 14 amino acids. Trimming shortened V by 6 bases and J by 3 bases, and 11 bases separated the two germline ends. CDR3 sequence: CAIRGTPYTGELFF. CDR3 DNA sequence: TGTGCCATCAGGGGGACACCGTACACCGGGGAGCTGTTTTTT.

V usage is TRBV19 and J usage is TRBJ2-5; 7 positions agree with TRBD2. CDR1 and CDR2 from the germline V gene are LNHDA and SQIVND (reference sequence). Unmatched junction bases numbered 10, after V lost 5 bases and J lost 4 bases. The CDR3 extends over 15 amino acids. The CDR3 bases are TGTGCCAGTAGTCAAACTAGCGTTATAGGAGAGACCCAGTACTTC. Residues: CASSQTSVIGETQYF. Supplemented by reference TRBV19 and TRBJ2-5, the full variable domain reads DGGITQSPKYLFRKEGQNVTLSCEQNLNHDAMYWYRQDPGQGLRLIYYSQIVNDFQKGDIAEGYSVSREKKESFPLTVTSAQKNPTAFYLCASSQTSVIGETQYFGPGTRLLVL.

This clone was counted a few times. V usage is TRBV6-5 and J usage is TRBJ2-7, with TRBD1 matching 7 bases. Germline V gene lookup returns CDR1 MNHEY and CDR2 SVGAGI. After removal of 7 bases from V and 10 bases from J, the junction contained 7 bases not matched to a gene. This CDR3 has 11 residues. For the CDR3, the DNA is TGTGCCAGCACCCTAGGACAGGTCCAGTACGTC. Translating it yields CASTLGQVQYV.